Included here is one T cell receptor beta chain sequence, with context. This specimen belongs to a study of blood T cell repertoires in COVID-19. Study at large: PBMCs, B-cell-depleted T cells, or T cells provided the cDNA or gDNA that made up the material.

Using immunoSEQ multiplex PCR, the repertoire was profiled, and TCRdb retains in-frame clones only, with some absent. The data contain about 92,000 clones, 75% to 90% of them singletons. The germline V gene has CDR1 MGHRA and CDR2 YSYEKL. V lost 4 bases, J lost 2 bases, and 15 bases lay in between. CDR3 size: 16 residues. The sequence derives from a woman older than 75 with active or convalescent COVID-19. The chain recombines TRBV4-1 with TRBJ1-5; no reliable D call. What was sequenced was peripheral blood. The CDR3 here is CASSPLGGNGNQPQHF. CDR3 DNA: TGCGCCAGCAGCCCTCTAGGAGGGAATGGCAATCAGCCCCAGCATTTT.